This TCR beta chain comes out of a study of blood T cells in healthy people across ages. Broader study findings: Relative to aged donors, long-lived donors carried more naive CD4+ cells and displayed higher diversity. Unknown CMV status may confound age-related changes in expanded clones.

A sample-barcoded 5' primer and a J-beta primer mix were used in a second PCR of about 7 to 12 cycles. TCRdb re-called the 5' RACE reads through MiXCR, storing one row per CDR3 protein. The top ten hold approximately 2% of the sample, which has about 2 million distinct CDR3 sequences, roughly 49% seen once. There are a few counts of this clonotype. The antigen remains undetermined. CDR3 size: 14 residues. Per germline, CDR1 MNHEY and CDR2 SVGAGI. Trimming took off 4 bases at V and 4 bases at J, with 12 bases between the two ends. The chain employs TRBV6-5 and TRBJ2-3; D ambiguous. The source of this sequence is a woman in her thirties or forties in good health. The sequencing sample was made of blood. CDR3 loop: CASSFTNGPDTQYF. CDR3 coding DNA: TGTGCCAGCAGTTTCACCAACGGCCCAGATACGCAGTATTTT.